The source of this T cell receptor beta chain is a study of T cells in Graves' hyperthyroidism and ophthalmopathy. Study-level points and caveats: Among thyroid clonotypes expanded above 0.001, most also appeared in blood.

TCR beta CDR3 sequences were amplified from RNA transcripts. HTBI primers drove first-round RT-PCR of the TCR CDR3. TCRdb called the multiplex PCR reads again in MiXCR, with one record for every CDR3 protein. The repertoire includes approximately 510,000 distinct CDR3 sequences, around 21% of them detected once, and around 27% sits in the top ten. As concerns this clonotype: Its antigen is not identified.

Patients aged 18 to 65 had newly diagnosed hyperthyroidism lasting under 2 months. Patients were excluded for uncontrolled infection, other autoimmune disease, pregnancy or lactation. Diagnostic assessment was based on clinical symptoms, serum thyroxine and TRAb, thyroid ultrasound and orbital computed tomography. The V gene's germline CDR1 is SGHNT and CDR2 YYREEE (reference sequence). The CDR3 has 17 amino acids. V was clipped by 0 bases and J by 0 bases; unmatched bases: 7. J is TRBJ2-7 and V is TRBV5-4; 9 bases line up with TRBD1. Sequencing used blood. The sequence derives from a man between 18 and 29 years old with Graves' hyperthyroidism. The CDR3 nucleotides read TGTGCCAGCAGCTTGGGGACAGGGGCGCAGAGCTCCTACGAGCAGTACTTC. Protein sequence: CASSLGTGAQSSYEQYF.